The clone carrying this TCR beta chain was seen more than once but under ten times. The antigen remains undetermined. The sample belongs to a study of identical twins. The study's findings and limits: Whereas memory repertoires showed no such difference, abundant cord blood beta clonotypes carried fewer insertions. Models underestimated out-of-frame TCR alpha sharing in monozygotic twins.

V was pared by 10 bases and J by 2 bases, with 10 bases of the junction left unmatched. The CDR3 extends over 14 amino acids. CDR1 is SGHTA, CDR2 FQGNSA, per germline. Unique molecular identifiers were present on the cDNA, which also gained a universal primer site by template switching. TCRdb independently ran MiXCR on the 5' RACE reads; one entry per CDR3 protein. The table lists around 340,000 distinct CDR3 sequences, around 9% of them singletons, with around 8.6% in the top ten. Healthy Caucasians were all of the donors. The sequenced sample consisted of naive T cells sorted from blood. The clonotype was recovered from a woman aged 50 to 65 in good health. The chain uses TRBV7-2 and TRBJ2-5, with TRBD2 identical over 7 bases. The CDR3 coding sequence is TGTGCCAAAGGCGGGAGAGGGCCACAAGAGACCCAGTACTTC. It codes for CAKGGRGPQETQYF.